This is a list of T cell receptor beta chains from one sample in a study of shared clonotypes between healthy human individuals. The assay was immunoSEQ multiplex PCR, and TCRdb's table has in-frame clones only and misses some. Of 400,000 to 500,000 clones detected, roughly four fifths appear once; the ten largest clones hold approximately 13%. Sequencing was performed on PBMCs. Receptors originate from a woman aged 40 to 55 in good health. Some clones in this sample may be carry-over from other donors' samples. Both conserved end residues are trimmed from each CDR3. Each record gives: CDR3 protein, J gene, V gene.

cdr3_aa: ASLGWDRDTYNEQF
j_call: TRBJ2-1
v_call: TRBV2

cdr3_aa: ASSLDRLAAEREQY
j_call: TRBJ2-7
v_call: TRBV7-2

cdr3_aa: ASSLEGPRGNYGYT
j_call: TRBJ1-2
v_call: TRBV7-9

cdr3_aa: AGRDWREGGYEQY
j_call: TRBJ2-7
v_call: TRBV10-3

cdr3_aa: ASSPDRGPYEQY
j_call: TRBJ2-7
v_call: TRBV18

cdr3_aa: SASPGGRASGEQY
j_call: TRBJ2-7
v_call: TRBV29-1

cdr3_aa: ASSLAVETGELF
j_call: TRBJ2-2
v_call: TRBV7-2

cdr3_aa: ASSEPGALEAQF
j_call: TRBJ2-1
v_call: TRBV6-1

cdr3_aa: ASSQTGYEQY
j_call: TRBJ2-7
v_call: TRBV6-6

cdr3_aa: ASSPLGALYEQY
j_call: TRBJ2-7
v_call: TRBV18

cdr3_aa: ASSTEIAGANTGELF
j_call: TRBJ2-2
v_call: TRBV21-1

cdr3_aa: ASSEGWGRNTEAF
j_call: TRBJ1-1
v_call: TRBV2

cdr3_aa: ASSRGQGAGNTIY
j_call: TRBJ1-3
v_call: TRBV6-5

cdr3_aa: ASSLSPLDYDTQY
j_call: TRBJ2-3
v_call: TRBV5-4

cdr3_aa: ASSSHSGSSYNEQF
j_call: TRBJ2-1
v_call: TRBV7-3

cdr3_aa: ASSETSGRYEQY
j_call: TRBJ2-7
v_call: TRBV7-9

cdr3_aa: ASSLGTTDTQY
j_call: TRBJ2-3
v_call: TRBV5-4

cdr3_aa: ASSMDSHNSPLH
j_call: TRBJ1-6
v_call: TRBV19

cdr3_aa: ASRTATSGLAYEQY
j_call: TRBJ2-7
v_call: TRBV10-2

cdr3_aa: ASSRPSGNTIY
j_call: TRBJ1-3
v_call: TRBV2

cdr3_aa: ASSNTGTANTGELF
j_call: TRBJ2-2
v_call: TRBV11-2

cdr3_aa: ASSLDLGDEQF
j_call: TRBJ2-1
v_call: TRBV11-2

cdr3_aa: ASSLRGGEAEAF
j_call: TRBJ1-1
v_call: TRBV5-5

cdr3_aa: ASSRDRDTGELF
j_call: TRBJ2-2
v_call: TRBV7-7

cdr3_aa: ASSLGDRITAEAF
j_call: TRBJ1-1
v_call: TRBV11-2

cdr3_aa: ASSRTAATYSGANVLT
j_call: TRBJ2-6
v_call: TRBV14

cdr3_aa: ASSQGVVYT
j_call: TRBJ1-2
v_call: TRBV14

cdr3_aa: ASSYRDSTDTQY
j_call: TRBJ2-3
v_call: TRBV6-5

cdr3_aa: ASSDSGTGEVDEQF
j_call: TRBJ2-1
v_call: TRBV6-4

cdr3_aa: ASSPPGLGETQY
j_call: TRBJ2-5
v_call: TRBV18

cdr3_aa: ASSVVGIGTDTQY
j_call: TRBJ2-3
v_call: TRBV9

cdr3_aa: ASRVGVSYEQY
j_call: TRBJ2-7
v_call: TRBV28

cdr3_aa: ASSQTGLAQPQH
j_call: TRBJ1-5
v_call: TRBV7-8

cdr3_aa: ASSGGTSRETQY
j_call: TRBJ2-5
v_call: TRBV5-4

cdr3_aa: ASSTDSSTGELF
j_call: TRBJ2-2
v_call: TRBV7-3

cdr3_aa: ASSPGGSYEQY
j_call: TRBJ2-7
v_call: TRBV6-6

cdr3_aa: ASTGTVNQPQH
j_call: TRBJ1-5
v_call: TRBV28

cdr3_aa: ASSFQGLDTDTQY
j_call: TRBJ2-3
v_call: TRBV7-9

cdr3_aa: ASIEQTNYGYT
j_call: TRBJ1-2
v_call: TRBV2

cdr3_aa: SVETGTFPLSEQY
j_call: TRBJ2-7
v_call: TRBV29-1

cdr3_aa: ASSWTLHNEQF
j_call: TRBJ2-1
v_call: TRBV7-2

cdr3_aa: ASSQEPRAQRGKETQY
j_call: TRBJ2-5
v_call: TRBV4-1

cdr3_aa: ASSLMYNDVQF
j_call: TRBJ2-1
v_call: TRBV27

cdr3_aa: ASSSDSGNTIY
j_call: TRBJ1-3
v_call: TRBV5-1

cdr3_aa: ASSLDPGGNYGYT
j_call: TRBJ1-2
v_call: TRBV5-4

cdr3_aa: ASSTQRNTGELF
j_call: TRBJ2-2
v_call: TRBV19

cdr3_aa: ASSLGGQGTYEQY
j_call: TRBJ2-7
v_call: TRBV7-9

cdr3_aa: ASSLIGKAGELF
j_call: TRBJ2-2
v_call: TRBV7-3

cdr3_aa: ASSPDSYEQY
j_call: TRBJ2-7
v_call: TRBV5-1

cdr3_aa: ASSPRQGRAGELF
j_call: TRBJ2-2
v_call: TRBV9

cdr3_aa: ASSEYSNQPQH
j_call: TRBJ1-5
v_call: TRBV6-1

cdr3_aa: ASGSRLSITYEQY
j_call: TRBJ2-7
v_call: TRBV12-5

cdr3_aa: ASTMSRIPYEQY
j_call: TRBJ2-7
v_call: TRBV28

cdr3_aa: ASSSGEGKGYPTDYGYT
j_call: TRBJ1-2
v_call: TRBV5-6

cdr3_aa: ASNGWGTSAVYEQY
j_call: TRBJ2-7
v_call: TRBV28